The rows below give T cell receptor beta chains drawn from one sample of a study of immune evolution from preneoplasia to lung adenocarcinoma. TCRdb's copy holds only in-frame clones and misses some; the assay was immunoSEQ multiplex PCR. The top ten clones hold around a fifth of a sample with 4,500 to 7,000 clones, around two thirds of them seen once. The specimen was FFPE adjacent normal lung tissue. These receptors were taken from a person aged 80 or older with lung adenocarcinoma. Both conserved end residues are part of each CDR3. Each record gives: V gene, J gene, D gene, CDR3 length, clone size, CDR3 DNA, CDR3 protein. A D gene is named only where the DNA matches it firmly. A row's size may be missing; if present it is once, few, many or a size class.

V gene: TRBV29-1
J gene: TRBJ1-2
D gene: -
CDR3 length: 15
clone size: -
CDR3 DNA: TGCAGCGTTGAAGGCCAAGGCAGTTCCAACTATGGCTACACCTTC
CDR3 protein: CSVEGQGSSNYGYTF

V gene: TRBV7-2
J gene: TRBJ2-7
D gene: -
CDR3 length: 14
clone size: -
CDR3 DNA: TGTGCCAGCAGCTTAAGGACCGGTGCCTACGAGCAGTACTTC
CDR3 protein: CASSLRTGAYEQYF

V gene: TRBV25-1
J gene: TRBJ1-2
D gene: -
CDR3 length: 13
clone size: once
CDR3 DNA: TGTGCCAGCAGTTATGCCTCCTGGGATGGCTACACCTTC
CDR3 protein: CASSYASWDGYTF

V gene: TRBV4-3
J gene: TRBJ1-1
D gene: -
CDR3 length: 13
clone size: once
CDR3 DNA: TGCGCCAGCAGCGGACAGCGTGGGACTGAAGCTTTCTTT
CDR3 protein: CASSGQRGTEAFF

V gene: TRBV7-2
J gene: TRBJ2-7
D gene: -
CDR3 length: 15
clone size: -
CDR3 DNA: TGTGCCAGCAGCTTAATGGCGGAGGTTATCTACGAGCAGTACTTC
CDR3 protein: CASSLMAEVIYEQYF

V gene: TRBV6-5
J gene: TRBJ1-2
D gene: TRBD1
CDR3 length: 14
clone size: -
CDR3 DNA: TGTGCCAGCAGTTCCAGGACAGGAAACTATGGCTACACCTTC
CDR3 protein: CASSSRTGNYGYTF

V gene: TRBV5-5
J gene: TRBJ2-4
D gene: TRBD2
CDR3 length: 15
clone size: large
CDR3 DNA: TGTGCCAGCAGCTTGGCCAGCGGGGGGATGGACATTCAGTACTTC
CDR3 protein: CASSLASGGMDIQYF

V gene: TRBV7-2
J gene: TRBJ2-7
D gene: -
CDR3 length: 14
clone size: -
CDR3 DNA: TGTGCCAGCAGCTTAGGTGTTCTAGCTTACGAGCAGTACTTC
CDR3 protein: CASSLGVLAYEQYF

V gene: TRBV6-5
J gene: TRBJ1-2
D gene: TRBD1
CDR3 length: 14
clone size: -
CDR3 DNA: TGTGCCAGCAGTTACAACAGGGGGCAGAATGGCTACACCTTC
CDR3 protein: CASSYNRGQNGYTF

V gene: TRBV7-9
J gene: TRBJ2-3
D gene: -
CDR3 length: 11
clone size: -
CDR3 DNA: TGTGCCAGCAGCGCAACAGATACGCAGTATTTT
CDR3 protein: CASSATDTQYF

V gene: TRBV4-3
J gene: TRBJ1-1
D gene: TRBD1
CDR3 length: 14
clone size: medium-sized
CDR3 DNA: TGCGCCAGCAGCCAAGGGTCAGGGGGCACTGAAGCTTTCTTT
CDR3 protein: CASSQGSGGTEAFF

V gene: TRBV6-5
J gene: TRBJ2-1
D gene: TRBD2
CDR3 length: 15
clone size: -
CDR3 DNA: TGTGCCAGCAGTTCCGGACTAGCGGGCGTCCATGAGCAGTTCTTC
CDR3 protein: CASSSGLAGVHEQFF

V gene: TRBV15
J gene: TRBJ1-5
D gene: -
CDR3 length: 15
clone size: -
CDR3 DNA: TGTGCCACCAGCAGAGATCCAGGGGCCAATCAGCCCCAGCATTTT
CDR3 protein: CATSRDPGANQPQHF

V gene: TRBV6-1
J gene: TRBJ1-6
D gene: -
CDR3 length: 14
clone size: once
CDR3 DNA: TGTGCCAGCAGTGAAGGGCAGAGTAATTCACCCCTCCACTTT
CDR3 protein: CASSEGQSNSPLHF

V gene: TRBV28
J gene: TRBJ1-6
D gene: -
CDR3 length: 17
clone size: few
CDR3 DNA: TGTGCCAGCAGAACGATTCAAAAGAGCTCCTATAATTCACCCCTCCACTTT
CDR3 protein: CASRTIQKSSYNSPLHF

V gene: TRBV2
J gene: TRBJ2-7
D gene: -
CDR3 length: 14
clone size: once
CDR3 DNA: TGTGCCAGCAGTGTCTTACTAGCAGATTACGAGCAGTACTTC
CDR3 protein: CASSVLLADYEQYF

V gene: TRBV28
J gene: TRBJ2-5
D gene: TRBD2
CDR3 length: 14
clone size: -
CDR3 DNA: TGTGCCAGCATCGAGCGGGGGGGCTGGGAGACCCAGTACTTC
CDR3 protein: CASIERGGWETQYF

V gene: TRBV15
J gene: TRBJ1-5
D gene: -
CDR3 length: 15
clone size: -
CDR3 DNA: TGTGCCACCAGCAGAGCCCAGGGGTTTGGTCAGCCCCAGCATTTT
CDR3 protein: CATSRAQGFGQPQHF

V gene: TRBV18
J gene: TRBJ2-1
D gene: TRBD1
CDR3 length: 16
clone size: -
CDR3 DNA: TGTGCCAGCTCCTTGCAAAGGGGGACAGGTTACAATGAGCAGTTCTTC
CDR3 protein: CASSLQRGTGYNEQFF

V gene: TRBV25-1
J gene: TRBJ2-3
D gene: TRBD2
CDR3 length: 16
clone size: -
CDR3 DNA: TGTGCCAGCAGTGAATATGGCGGGGGGCGTCCAGATACGCAGTATTTT
CDR3 protein: CASSEYGGGRPDTQYF

V gene: TRBV6-5
J gene: TRBJ1-6
D gene: -
CDR3 length: 15
clone size: -
CDR3 DNA: TGTGCCAGCAGTTATAGGGATTCCTATAATTCACCCCTCCACTTT
CDR3 protein: CASSYRDSYNSPLHF

V gene: TRBV14
J gene: TRBJ2-5
D gene: TRBD1
CDR3 length: 17
clone size: -
CDR3 DNA: TGTGCCAGCAGCCGCCTCGGACAGGCGATGGGACAAGAGACCCAGTACTTC
CDR3 protein: CASSRLGQAMGQETQYF

V gene: TRBV28
J gene: TRBJ2-4
D gene: -
CDR3 length: 12
clone size: -
CDR3 DNA: TGTGCCAGCAGTCTCGGGAGAAACATTCAGTACTTC
CDR3 protein: CASSLGRNIQYF

V gene: TRBV6-5
J gene: TRBJ2-5
D gene: TRBD2
CDR3 length: 15
clone size: medium-sized
CDR3 DNA: TGTGCCAGCAGTTACACGACTAGCAGCTCCGAGACCCAGTACTTC
CDR3 protein: CASSYTTSSSETQYF

V gene: TRBV30
J gene: TRBJ1-1
D gene: -
CDR3 length: 11
clone size: few
CDR3 DNA: TGTGCCTGGAGCGATAACACTGAAGCTTTCTTT
CDR3 protein: CAWSDNTEAFF

V gene: TRBV2
J gene: TRBJ1-5
D gene: -
CDR3 length: 16
clone size: -
CDR3 DNA: TGTGCCAGCAGTGAAGCGCTCAAAGGTGGCAATCAGCCCCAGCATTTT
CDR3 protein: CASSEALKGGNQPQHF

V gene: TRBV6-5
J gene: TRBJ1-1
D gene: TRBD1
CDR3 length: 13
clone size: -
CDR3 DNA: TGTGCCAGCAGTTGGAACAGGGGAACTGAAGCTTTCTTT
CDR3 protein: CASSWNRGTEAFF

V gene: TRBV11-3
J gene: TRBJ1-1
D gene: -
CDR3 length: 13
clone size: -
CDR3 DNA: TGTGCCAGCAGCTTAACGGTCGGGACAGAAGCTTTCTTT
CDR3 protein: CASSLTVGTEAFF

V gene: TRBV6-5
J gene: TRBJ1-1
D gene: -
CDR3 length: 11
clone size: -
CDR3 DNA: TGTGCCAGCATGGAGGACGCTGAAGCTTTCTTT
CDR3 protein: CASMEDAEAFF

V gene: TRBV4-1
J gene: TRBJ2-5
D gene: -
CDR3 length: 15
clone size: -
CDR3 DNA: TGCGCCAGCAGCCTGCTATTATCTAGCCAAGGGACCCAGTACTTC
CDR3 protein: CASSLLLSSQGTQYF

V gene: TRBV4-2
J gene: TRBJ1-1
D gene: TRBD1
CDR3 length: 12
clone size: -
CDR3 DNA: TGTGCCAGCAGCCCATGGACAGGTGAAGCTTTCTTT
CDR3 protein: CASSPWTGEAFF